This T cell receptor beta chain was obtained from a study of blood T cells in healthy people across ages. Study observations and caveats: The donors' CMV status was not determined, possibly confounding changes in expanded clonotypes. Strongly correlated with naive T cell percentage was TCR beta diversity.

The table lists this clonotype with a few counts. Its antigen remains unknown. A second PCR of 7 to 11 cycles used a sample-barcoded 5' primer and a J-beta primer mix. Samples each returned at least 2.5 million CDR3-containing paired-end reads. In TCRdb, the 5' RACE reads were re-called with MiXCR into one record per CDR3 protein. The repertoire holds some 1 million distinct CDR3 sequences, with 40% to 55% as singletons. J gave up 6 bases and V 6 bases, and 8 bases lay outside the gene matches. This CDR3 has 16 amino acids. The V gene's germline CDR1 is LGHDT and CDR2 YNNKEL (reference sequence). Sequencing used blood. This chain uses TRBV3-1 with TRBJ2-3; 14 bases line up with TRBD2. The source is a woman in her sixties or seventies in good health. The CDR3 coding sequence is TGTGCCAGCAGGGGACTAGCGGGAGATATTGCGGATACGCAGTATTTT. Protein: CASRGLAGDIADTQYF.